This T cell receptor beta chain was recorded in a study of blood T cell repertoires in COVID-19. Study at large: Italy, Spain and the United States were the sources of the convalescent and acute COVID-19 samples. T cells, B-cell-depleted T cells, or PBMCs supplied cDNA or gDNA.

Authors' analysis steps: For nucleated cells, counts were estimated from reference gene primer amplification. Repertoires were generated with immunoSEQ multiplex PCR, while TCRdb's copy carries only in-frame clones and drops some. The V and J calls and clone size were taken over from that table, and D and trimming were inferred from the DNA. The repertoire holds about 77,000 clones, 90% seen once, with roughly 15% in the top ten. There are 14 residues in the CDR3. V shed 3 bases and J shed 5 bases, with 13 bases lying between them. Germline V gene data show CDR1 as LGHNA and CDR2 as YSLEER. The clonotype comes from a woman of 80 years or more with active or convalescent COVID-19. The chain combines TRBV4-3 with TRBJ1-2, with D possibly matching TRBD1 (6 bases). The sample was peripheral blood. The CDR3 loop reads CASSHPGQEYGYTF. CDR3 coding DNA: TGCGCCAGCAGCCACCCGGGACAAGAGTATGGCTACACCTTC.